The rows below give T cell receptor beta chains drawn from one sample of a study of T-cell reconstitution after alpha-beta-depleted transplantation in children. TCRdb fed the PCR reads into MiXCR, producing one record per CDR3 protein. There are around 340,000 distinct CDR3 sequences in the sample; approximately 12% occur only once, and 3.5% to 4.5% lies in the top ten. The sequencing here drew on PBMCs, taken from the stem cell graft. The receptors were sampled from a human donor who donated a stem cell graft to a child with Fanconi anemia. CDR3s include the opening cysteine and the closing phenylalanine or tryptophan. A D gene is named only where the DNA matches it firmly. Where a row states a size, it is once, few, many or the class of an expanded clone; other rows omit it.

V: TRBV7-3
D: NA
size: few
J: TRBJ2-3
CDR3: CASTHGGPTDTQYF
DNA: TGTGCCAGCACCCACGGGGGCCCCACAGATACGCAGTATTTT

V: TRBV13
D: TRBD2
size: NA
J: TRBJ2-1
CDR3: CASSFLGGSNEQFF
DNA: TGTGCCAGCAGCTTCCTCGGGGGGAGCAACGAGCAGTTCTTC

V: TRBV12-3/TRBV12-4
D: NA
size: few
J: TRBJ1-2
CDR3: CASSGARARGYTF
DNA: TGTGCCAGCAGTGGGGCCAGGGCTCGCGGCTACACCTTC

V: TRBV14
D: NA
size: many
J: TRBJ2-1
CDR3: CASSQLGGSSYNEQFF
DNA: TGCGCCAGCAGCCAATTAGGGGGGAGCTCCTACAATGAGCAGTTCTTC

V: TRBV2
D: NA
size: NA
J: TRBJ2-5
CDR3: CASSEVTGQTQYF
DNA: TGTGCCAGCAGTGAAGTTACAGGGCAGACCCAGTACTTC

V: TRBV12-3/TRBV12-4
D: NA
size: NA
J: TRBJ2-3
CDR3: CASSLDGSASTDTQYF
DNA: TGTGCCAGCAGTTTAGATGGCTCTGCCTCCACAGATACGCAGTATTTT

V: TRBV20-1
D: NA
size: NA
J: TRBJ1-1
CDR3: CSAREGQGTLQAFF
DNA: TGCAGTGCTAGAGAGGGGCAGGGAACACTCCAAGCTTTCTTT

V: TRBV12-3/TRBV12-4
D: NA
size: many
J: TRBJ2-2
CDR3: CASSFYTGELFF
DNA: TGTGCCAGCAGTTTTTACACCGGGGAGCTGTTTTTT

V: TRBV29-1
D: TRBD2
size: few
J: TRBJ2-5
CDR3: CSVGTSGGPGETQYF
DNA: TGCAGCGTTGGGACTAGCGGGGGCCCGGGAGAGACCCAGTACTTC

V: TRBV2
D: NA
size: few
J: TRBJ1-5
CDR3: CASKSVVDQPQHF
DNA: TGTGCCAGCAAGTCAGTGGTGGACCAGCCCCAGCATTTT

V: TRBV4-3
D: NA
size: few
J: TRBJ2-3
CDR3: CASSQDLGRAGSTDTQYF
DNA: TGCGCCAGCAGCCAAGATCTTGGCAGGGCGGGGAGTACAGATACGCAGTATTTT

V: TRBV7-2
D: NA
size: NA
J: TRBJ2-4
CDR3: CASSSSLAKNIQYF
DNA: TGTGCCAGCAGCTCCAGTCTAGCCAAAAACATTCAGTACTTC

V: TRBV27
D: TRBD1
size: few
J: TRBJ2-5
CDR3: CASSRGQEQETQYF
DNA: TGTGCCAGCAGTCGAGGACAGGAACAAGAGACCCAGTACTTC

V: TRBV20-1
D: TRBD1
size: many
J: TRBJ2-7
CDR3: CSAKGQITYEQYF
DNA: TGCAGTGCTAAGGGACAGATTACCTACGAGCAGTACTTC

V: TRBV5-1
D: TRBD2
size: NA
J: TRBJ2-1
CDR3: CASSLEGSGGGSYNEQFF
DNA: TGCGCCAGCAGCTTGGAGGGTAGCGGGGGCGGCTCCTACAATGAGCAGTTCTTC

V: TRBV27
D: NA
size: many
J: TRBJ2-2
CDR3: CATLRSANTGELFF
DNA: TGTGCCACCCTGCGGAGTGCGAACACCGGGGAGCTGTTTTTT

V: TRBV20-1
D: TRBD2
size: NA
J: TRBJ2-4
CDR3: CSASPCCGGPTKNIQYF
DNA: TGCAGTGCTAGTCCTTGTTGCGGGGGGCCTACCAAAAACATTCAGTACTTC

V: TRBV6-1
D: TRBD1
size: few
J: TRBJ1-4
CDR3: CASSAGTGLDEKLFF
DNA: TGTGCCAGCAGCGCCGGGACAGGGCTTGACGAAAAACTGTTTTTT

V: TRBV12-3/TRBV12-4
D: NA
size: NA
J: TRBJ2-5
CDR3: CASCFIFRRPLAQETQYF
DNA: TGTGCCAGCTGTTTTATTTTTCGTAGACCCTTGGCGCAAGAGACCCAGTACTTC

V: TRBV12-3/TRBV12-4
D: TRBD1
size: NA
J: TRBJ1-3
CDR3: CASSLTGDNGNTIYF
DNA: TGTGCCAGCAGTTTGACAGGGGACAATGGAAACACCATATATTTT

V: TRBV12-3/TRBV12-4
D: TRBD1
size: NA
J: TRBJ1-2
CDR3: CASSLAGTVSYTF
DNA: TGTGCCAGCAGTTTAGCGGGGACAGTCAGCTACACCTTC

V: TRBV5-1
D: NA
size: NA
J: TRBJ1-1
CDR3: CASSLLDGATEAFF
DNA: TGCGCCAGCAGCTTGCTCGATGGGGCCACTGAAGCTTTCTTT

V: TRBV7-2
D: NA
size: NA
J: TRBJ2-5
CDR3: CASGFQEQETQYF
DNA: TGTGCCAGCGGATTTCAGGAGCAAGAGACCCAGTACTTC

V: TRBV29-1
D: TRBD2
size: many
J: TRBJ2-2
CDR3: CSVRIAGAANTGELFF
DNA: TGCAGCGTTCGAATAGCGGGGGCCGCGAACACCGGGGAGCTGTTTTTT

V: TRBV20-1
D: NA
size: few
J: TRBJ2-1
CDR3: CSGQEGYNEQFF
DNA: TGCAGTGGGCAGGAAGGTTACAATGAGCAGTTCTTC

V: TRBV12-3/TRBV12-4
D: NA
size: many
J: TRBJ2-2
CDR3: CASSPLGPPSGELFF
DNA: TGTGCCAGCAGTCCCCTGGGGCCTCCGTCCGGGGAGCTGTTTTTT

V: TRBV15
D: NA
size: NA
J: TRBJ2-3
CDR3: CATSRLASRTDTQYF
DNA: TGTGCCACCAGTCGGTTAGCAAGCCGCACAGATACGCAGTATTTT

V: TRBV20-1
D: TRBD1
size: few
J: TRBJ2-5
CDR3: CSAAGGRGLSQETQYF
DNA: TGCAGTGCGGCCGGGGGCAGGGGGCTCTCCCAAGAGACCCAGTACTTC

V: TRBV7-6
D: NA
size: NA
J: TRBJ1-2
CDR3: CATRDSGSYGYTF
DNA: TGTGCCACCCGGGACTCTGGGAGCTATGGCTACACCTTC

V: TRBV20-1
D: NA
size: few
J: TRBJ1-4
CDR3: CSARQSTNEKLFF
DNA: TGCAGTGCCCGACAGTCAACTAATGAAAAACTGTTTTTT

V: TRBV10-3
D: TRBD1
size: NA
J: TRBJ1-3
CDR3: CAISATGGSGNTIYF
DNA: TGTGCCATCAGTGCGACAGGGGGCTCTGGAAACACCATATATTTT

V: TRBV6-2/TRBV6-3
D: NA
size: many
J: TRBJ2-4
CDR3: CASALLDIQYF
DNA: TGTGCCAGCGCCCTTCTGGACATTCAGTACTTC

V: TRBV14
D: NA
size: few
J: TRBJ2-1
CDR3: CASSQAGHNEQFF
DNA: TGTGCCAGCAGCCAAGCTGGGCACAATGAGCAGTTCTTC

V: TRBV12-3/TRBV12-4
D: NA
size: many
J: TRBJ1-6
CDR3: CASSFMGNSPLHF
DNA: TGTGCCAGCAGTTTTATGGGGAATTCACCCCTCCACTTT

V: TRBV11-2
D: TRBD1
size: NA
J: TRBJ2-1
CDR3: CASSAGQTGNNEQFF
DNA: TGTGCCAGCAGCGCCGGCCAGACAGGGAACAATGAGCAGTTCTTC

V: TRBV18
D: TRBD1
size: few
J: TRBJ2-2
CDR3: CASSPGQGANTGELFF
DNA: TGTGCCAGCTCACCAGGACAGGGGGCGAACACCGGGGAGCTGTTTTTT

V: TRBV7-2
D: NA
size: many
J: TRBJ2-3
CDR3: CASSFERRDTQYF
DNA: TGTGCCAGCAGCTTCGAAAGGAGGGATACGCAGTATTTT

V: TRBV6-1
D: NA
size: many
J: TRBJ1-1
CDR3: CASNQDRADLKAFF
DNA: TGTGCCAGCAACCAGGACAGAGCCGACCTCAAAGCTTTCTTT

V: TRBV7-8
D: NA
size: NA
J: TRBJ1-5
CDR3: CASSAPGGRGDQPQHF
DNA: TGTGCCAGCAGCGCGCCGGGGGGCAGGGGTGATCAGCCCCAGCATTTT

V: TRBV30
D: NA
size: NA
J: TRBJ1-5
CDR3: CAWSASPGQPQHF
DNA: TGTGCCTGGAGTGCAAGCCCAGGGCAGCCCCAGCATTTT

V: TRBV7-9
D: NA
size: many
J: TRBJ1-6
CDR3: CASGRTLNSPLHF
DNA: TGTGCCAGCGGAAGGACCTTGAATTCACCCCTCCACTTT

V: TRBV6-2/TRBV6-3
D: NA
size: few
J: TRBJ2-3
CDR3: CASSYYQSADTQYF
DNA: TGTGCCAGCAGTTACTATCAATCAGCAGATACGCAGTATTTT

V: TRBV18
D: NA
size: few
J: TRBJ2-2
CDR3: CASSPLSRTGELFF
DNA: TGTGCCAGCTCACCACTTTCTCGCACCGGGGAGCTGTTTTTT

V: TRBV3-1
D: TRBD2
size: NA
J: TRBJ2-5
CDR3: CASSPGLAGLRETQYF
DNA: TGTGCCAGCAGCCCCGGACTAGCGGGCCTCCGGGAGACCCAGTACTTC

V: TRBV7-6
D: NA
size: few
J: TRBJ2-1
CDR3: CASSLRGRGPSYNEQFF
DNA: TGTGCCAGCAGCTTACGGGGTAGGGGTCCATCCTACAATGAGCAGTTCTTC

V: TRBV7-2
D: TRBD1
size: many
J: TRBJ2-1
CDR3: CASSLRQGAGNEQFF
DNA: TGTGCCAGCAGCCTTAGACAGGGGGCAGGTAATGAGCAGTTCTTC

V: TRBV4-2
D: NA
size: few
J: TRBJ1-5
CDR3: CASSPTGLSNQPQHF
DNA: TGTGCCAGCAGCCCCACAGGGCTCAGCAATCAGCCCCAGCATTTT

V: TRBV18
D: TRBD1
size: NA
J: TRBJ2-7
CDR3: CASSPRGQASYEQYF
DNA: TGTGCCAGCTCACCACGGGGACAGGCCTCCTACGAGCAGTACTTC

V: TRBV7-6
D: TRBD2
size: many
J: TRBJ2-1
CDR3: CASSLGTSSYNEQFF
DNA: TGTGCCAGCAGCTTAGGGACTAGTTCCTACAATGAGCAGTTCTTC

V: TRBV12-3/TRBV12-4
D: NA
size: NA
J: TRBJ1-4
CDR3: CASSLYGTNEKLFF
DNA: TGTGCCAGCAGTTTATACGGAACTAATGAAAAACTGTTTTTT

V: TRBV11-2
D: NA
size: few
J: TRBJ2-2
CDR3: CASSLDSGGELFF
DNA: TGTGCCAGCAGCTTGGACAGCGGCGGGGAGCTGTTTTTT

V: TRBV20-1
D: TRBD2
size: few
J: TRBJ2-1
CDR3: CSAFVPGEGFSYNEQFF
DNA: TGCAGTGCTTTTGTCCCGGGGGAGGGGTTCTCCTACAATGAGCAGTTCTTC

V: TRBV28
D: NA
size: NA
J: TRBJ1-5
CDR3: CASFGGSIGSNSNQPQHF
DNA: TGTGCCAGCTTTGGGGGCTCAATAGGCTCAAACAGCAATCAGCCCCAGCATTTT

V: TRBV30
D: NA
size: NA
J: TRBJ2-4
CDR3: CAWSGNPTKNIQYF
DNA: TGTGCCTGGAGTGGAAATCCGACCAAAAACATTCAGTACTTC

V: TRBV19
D: TRBD1
size: NA
J: TRBJ2-2
CDR3: CASIPDRATGELFF
DNA: TGTGCCAGTATCCCCGACAGGGCCACCGGGGAGCTGTTTTTT

V: TRBV10-3
D: NA
size: NA
J: TRBJ1-2
CDR3: CAISDLRAEDYGYTF
DNA: TGTGCCATCAGTGACCTGCGGGCCGAAGACTATGGCTACACCTTC

V: TRBV5-1
D: TRBD1
size: many
J: TRBJ2-5
CDR3: CASSTGQGQTQYF
DNA: TGCGCCAGCAGTACCGGACAGGGGCAGACCCAGTACTTC

V: TRBV20-1
D: NA
size: few
J: TRBJ1-1
CDR3: CSAAPGADSEAFF
DNA: TGCAGTGCTGCACCGGGGGCGGATAGTGAAGCTTTCTTT

V: TRBV28
D: TRBD1
size: NA
J: TRBJ1-1
CDR3: CASSLAGQGAWAEAFF
DNA: TGTGCCAGCAGTTTAGCGGGACAGGGGGCGTGGGCTGAAGCTTTCTTT

V: TRBV12-3/TRBV12-4
D: TRBD2
size: NA
J: TRBJ2-3
CDR3: CASIMAGGPPDTQYF
DNA: TGTGCCAGCATCATGGCGGGGGGGCCCCCAGATACGCAGTATTTT